Presented here are 7 T cell receptor beta chains from one specimen sequenced in a study of blood T cell repertoires in COVID-19. Some clones are missing from TCRdb's copy, which holds only in-frame ones; the method was immunoSEQ multiplex PCR. The sample lists about 200,000 clones, around 83% seen once, with about 8.1% in the top ten. The specimen sequenced was peripheral blood. The receptors were sampled from a woman in her fifties or sixties with acute or convalescent COVID-19.

This rearrangement joins TRBV27 to TRBJ1-5; D gene unclear. V shed 5 bases and J shed 6 bases, with 11 bases lying between them. This CDR3 is built from 13 residues. CDR1 is MNHEY and CDR2 is SMNVEV in the germline V gene (reference sequence). CDR3 sequence (DNA): TGTGCCAGCAGTCCACTAGCGAGTCAGCCCCAGCATTTT. This gives the protein CASSPLASQPQHF.

This clone is a singleton in its sample. V usage is TRBV18 and J usage is TRBJ2-1; 10 bases match TRBD1. The CDR3 sequence is 15 residues long. The V segment lost 0 bases and the J segment 5 bases; nucleotides outside the gene matches: 1. CDR1 and CDR2 from the germline V gene are KGHSH and LQKENI. In nucleotides, the CDR3 is TGTGCCAGCTCACCACCGGGACAGGGGCACAATGAGCAGTTCTTC. Its translation: CASSPPGQGHNEQFF.

V usage is TRBV29-1 and J usage is TRBJ2-3, with D perhaps TRBD2 (6 bases). CDR1 and CDR2 from the germline V gene are SQVTM and ANQGSEA. The CDR3 length is 12 residues. V shed 2 bases and J shed 4 bases, with 7 bases lying between them. This CDR3 is CSVERRADTQYF. The CDR3 DNA sequence: TGCAGCGTTGAAAGGAGGGCAGATACGCAGTATTTT.

This clone was detected only once. J is TRBJ2-3 and V is TRBV27; 9 bases line up with TRBD1. V lost 8 bases, J lost 1 base, and 10 bases stayed unmatched. Germline loops: CDR1 MNHEY, CDR2 SMNVEV (reference sequence). This CDR3 comprises 16 residues. The CDR3 DNA reads as TGTGCCAGCCGGGACAGGGCGCTCGTCGGCACAGATACGCAGTATTTT. Encoded protein: CASRDRALVGTDTQYF.

The chain recombines TRBV2 with TRBJ1-1, with D maybe TRBD1 (6 bases). The CDR3 covers 15 residues. V was shortened by 2 bases and J by 1 base, with 11 bases between the two germline ends. The germline CDR1 and CDR2 sequences are SNHLY and FYNNEI. Here the CDR3 DNA reads TGTGCCAGCAGTGAAAGGGGGACGCCGAACACTGAAGCTTTCTTT. This sequence encodes CASSERGTPNTEAFF.

The chain links TRBV3-1 (or the pseudogene TRBV3-2) to TRBJ2-3; D might be TRBD2 (5 bases). Between the trimmed V and J ends, which lost 4 bases and 2 bases, there was a span of 16 bases. The CDR3 sequence is 16 residues long. The germline CDR1 and CDR2 sequences are LGHDT and YNNKEL (reference sequence). The chain's CDR3 is CASSPPGSLSTDTQYF. The CDR3 region has the DNA TGTGCCAGCAGCCCCCCGGGGAGCTTATCCACAGATACGCAGTATTTT.

The chain recombines TRBV6-2 or TRBV6-3 with TRBJ1-5; D ambiguous. Trimming left V 4 bases short and J 0 bases short, with 7 bases between. Germline V gene data show CDR1 as MNHEY and CDR2 as SVGEGT. This CDR3 is built from 14 residues. CDR3 in amino acids: CASSLTNSNQPQHF. The CDR3 DNA reads as TGTGCCAGCAGTTTAACTAATAGCAATCAGCCCCAGCATTTT.